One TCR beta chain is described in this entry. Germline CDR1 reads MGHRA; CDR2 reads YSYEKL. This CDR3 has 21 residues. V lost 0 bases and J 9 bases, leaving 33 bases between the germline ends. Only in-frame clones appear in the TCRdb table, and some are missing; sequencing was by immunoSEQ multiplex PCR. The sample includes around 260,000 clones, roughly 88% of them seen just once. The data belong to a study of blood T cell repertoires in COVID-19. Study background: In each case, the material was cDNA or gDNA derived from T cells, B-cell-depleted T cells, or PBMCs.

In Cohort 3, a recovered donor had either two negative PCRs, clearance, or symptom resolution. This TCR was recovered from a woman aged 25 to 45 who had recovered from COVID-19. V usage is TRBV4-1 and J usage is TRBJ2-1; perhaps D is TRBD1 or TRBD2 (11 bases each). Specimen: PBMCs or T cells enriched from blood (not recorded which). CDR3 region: CASSQESPDRGRLAGTIEQFF. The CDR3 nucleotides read TGCGCCAGCAGCCAAGAATCCCCGGACAGGGGGCGACTAGCGGGGACAATTGAGCAGTTCTTC.